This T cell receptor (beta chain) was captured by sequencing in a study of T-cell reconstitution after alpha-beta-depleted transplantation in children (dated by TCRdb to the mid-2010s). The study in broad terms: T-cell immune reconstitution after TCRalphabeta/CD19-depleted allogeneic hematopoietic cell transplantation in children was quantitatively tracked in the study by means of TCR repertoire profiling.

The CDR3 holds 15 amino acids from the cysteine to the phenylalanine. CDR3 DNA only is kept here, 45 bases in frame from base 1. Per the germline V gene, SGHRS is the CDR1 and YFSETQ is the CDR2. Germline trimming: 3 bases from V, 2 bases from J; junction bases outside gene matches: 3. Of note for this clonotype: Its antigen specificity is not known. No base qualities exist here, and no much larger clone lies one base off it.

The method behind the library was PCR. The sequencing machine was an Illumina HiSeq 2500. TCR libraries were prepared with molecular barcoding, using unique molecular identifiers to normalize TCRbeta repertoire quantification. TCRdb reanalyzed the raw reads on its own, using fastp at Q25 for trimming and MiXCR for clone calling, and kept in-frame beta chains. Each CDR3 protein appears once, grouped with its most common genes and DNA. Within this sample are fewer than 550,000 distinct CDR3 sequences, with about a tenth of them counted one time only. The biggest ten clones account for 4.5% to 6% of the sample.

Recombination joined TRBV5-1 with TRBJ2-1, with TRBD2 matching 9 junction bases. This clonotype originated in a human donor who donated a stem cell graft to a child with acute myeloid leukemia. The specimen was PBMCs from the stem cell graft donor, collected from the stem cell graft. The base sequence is TGCGCCAGCAGCTCAGCGGGAGGTGCCTACAATGAGCAGTTCTTC. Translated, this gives CASSSAGGAYNEQFF.